These 5 T cell receptor beta chains were sequenced from one sample in a study of graft-versus-host responses after intestinal transplantation. The repertoire was sequenced with immunoSEQ multiplex PCR; TCRdb's copy has only in-frame clones and lacks some. The sample consists of under 2,000 clones, approximately 60% of them appearing once. The culture paired approximately 200,000 irradiated violet-dye-labeled stimulators with approximately 200,000 CFSE-labeled responders. The sample was alloreactive CD8+ T cells from a mixed lymphocyte reaction culture, taken before transplantation. This sample's subset: CFSE-low proliferating T cells sorted from roughly six-day pre-transplant mixed lymphocyte reaction (GvH or HvG direction). The receptors here all came from a human patient who was an organ donor for intestinal transplantation.

The CDR3 spells CASSPTSLLTYNSPLHF. In DNA, the CDR3 is TGCGCCAGCAGCCCGACAAGTTTATTGACCTATAATTCACCCCTCCACTTT. V is TRBV4-1 and J is TRBJ1-6; no reliable D call. The CDR3 is made up of 17 amino acids. Germline CDR1 and CDR2: MGHRA and YSYEKL. V lost 4 bases and J lost 2, with 15 bases in between.

The chain carries TRBV7-9 and TRBJ1-3, with D hard to call. CDR3 length: 12 amino acids. The germline gives CDR1 SEHNR, CDR2 FQNEAQ (reference sequence). V dropped 10 bases and J dropped 0 bases, with 7 bases sitting between them. Here the CDR3 DNA reads TGTGCCAACTTGGCCTCTGGAAACACCATATATTTT. Translating gives CANLASGNTIYF.

This clone turned up a few times. V usage is TRBV14 and J usage is TRBJ1-1; D unresolved. The CDR3 runs to 15 residues. V lost 1 base and J 0 bases, leaving 9 bases between the germline ends. The germline V gene has CDR1 SGHDN and CDR2 FVKESK. The CDR3 protein is CASSQGTHLNTEAFF. In DNA form, the CDR3 reads TGTGCCAGCAGCCAAGGTACACATCTGAACACTGAAGCTTTCTTT.

CDR3 region: CASSLGQGDGYTF. The CDR3 DNA reads as TGTGCCAGCAGCTTAGGTCAGGGGGATGGCTACACCTTC. The chain joins TRBV13 to TRBJ1-2; 7 bases match TRBD1. Germline assignment: CDR1 PRHDT and CDR2 FYEKMQ (reference sequence). The CDR3 is 13 amino acids. The ends lost 0 bases at V and 6 bases at J; junction bases unmatched: 1.

The chain carries TRBV5-3 and TRBJ1-1, with 8 positions matching TRBD1. TRBV5-3 is flagged as an ORF with uncertain function. V dropped 4 bases and J dropped 7; count of bases not matched to a gene: 9. This CDR3 spans 14 amino acids. CDR3 amino acids: CARSPNSTGDEAFF. The CDR3 DNA follows: TGTGCCAGAAGCCCCAACTCGACAGGGGATGAAGCTTTCTTT.